This T cell receptor (beta chain) originates from a study of molecular identifiers for immune sequencing clone quantification. As for the study in general: Replicate experiments took RNA from around 18,000 or 91,000 naive CD8 cells, divided it five ways and sequenced four.

The CDR3 is 15 residues long. V was shortened by 3 bases and J by 9 bases, with 19 bases between the two germline ends. Germline V gene lookup returns CDR1 SGHRS and CDR2 YFSETQ. Via MiXCR, TCRdb re-called the PCR reads, giving one row per CDR3 protein. The sample lists over 85,000 distinct CDR3 sequences, about 35% occurring once. Sequenced: naive CD8+ T cells from blood, with Jurkat cell RNA spiked in. Subset noted: FACS-sorted CD8+CD4-CCR7+CD45RA+ naive T cells. The genes are TRBV5-1 and TRBJ2-1; either TRBD1 or TRBD2 may supply D (5 bases each). This sequence was found in a human donor in good health. Some libraries in this study had Jurkat cell RNA spiked in. The CDR3 region is CASSYSGPHISEQFF. In nucleotides, the CDR3 is TGCGCCAGCAGCTACTCGGGACCACACATCAGTGAGCAGTTCTTC.